The 15 T cell receptor beta chains in this list originate from one sample, sequenced in a study of cytomegalovirus exposure and HLA in healthy donors. The PCR employed 60 Vbeta primers together with 13 Jbeta primers. Only in-frame clones appear in the TCRdb table, and some are missing; sequencing was by immunoSEQ multiplex PCR. The sample includes over 50,000 clones, around 62% of them seen just once. Sequencing was performed on PBMCs. Receptors originate from a man aged 40-49 years in good health and CMV-seropositive.

This clone was found once. The V call is TRBV6-6, the J call TRBJ2-3; D is undetermined. V was clipped by 6 bases and J by 3 bases, with 7 bases between them. The length of the CDR3 is 12 residues. Per germline, CDR1 MNHNY and CDR2 SVGAGI (reference sequence). CDR3 protein: CASRSGTDTQYF. The CDR3 region has the DNA TGTGCCAGCAGGTCGGGTACAGATACGCAGTATTTT.

CDR3 in DNA: TGTGCCAGCAGCGTAGAGCAGGGGCGCGGGTGGACTGAAGCTTTCTTT. Its translation: CASSVEQGRGWTEAFF. This chain joins TRBV9 and TRBJ1-1; maybe TRBD1 (6 bases). The CDR3 sequence is 16 residues long. CDR1 and CDR2 (germline): SGDLS, YYNGEE. Trimming took 0 bases from V and 5 from J, leaving 17 bases between them.

The chain combines TRBV6-5 with TRBJ1-1; D not resolved. The length of the CDR3 is 13 residues. Germline CDR1 MNHEY, CDR2 SVGAGI. V lost 2 bases and J lost 1, with 5 bases in between. For the CDR3, the DNA is TGTGCCAGCAGTTACCAACAGAACACTGAAGCTTTCTTT. This gives the protein CASSYQQNTEAFF.

V is TRBV27 and J is TRBJ2-7; the match to TRBD1 covers 7 bases. With 5 bases clipped from V and 11 bases from J, the junction kept 9 bases outside the gene matches. Germline V lookup: CDR1 MNHEY, CDR2 SMNVEV (reference sequence). The length of the CDR3 is 12 residues. DNA for the CDR3: TGTGCCAGCAGTCATAGGACAGGCAAGGAGTACTTC. Residues: CASSHRTGKEYF.

The chain recombines TRBV27 with TRBJ1-1; D remains unclear. With 5 bases removed from V and 0 bases from J, the gap between germline ends came to 10 bases. Germline V gives CDR1 MNHEY, CDR2 SMNVEV (reference sequence). The CDR3 extends over 14 amino acids. This CDR3 is CASSAGTVNTEAFF. In nucleotides, the CDR3 is TGTGCCAGCAGTGCAGGCACAGTGAACACTGAAGCTTTCTTT.

A note on this clone: This same CDR3 is encoded by further DNA sequences in the sample. This chain joins TRBV6-5 and TRBJ2-7, with 9 nucleotides matching TRBD1. Germline trimming cut 0 bases from V and 0 bases from J; bases unmatched to any gene: 3. This CDR3 has 16 amino acids. Germline V gene data show CDR1 as MNHEY and CDR2 as SVGAGI. The CDR3 sequence is CASSYSRTGDSYEQYF. The CDR3 bases are TGTGCCAGCAGTTACTCTCGGACAGGGGACTCCTACGAGCAGTACTTC.

The chain recombines TRBV4-1 with TRBJ2-3, with a tentative D call TRBD1 (6 bases). V was trimmed by 1 base and J by 7 bases, leaving 21 bases between them. The CDR3 length is 17 residues. In germline, CDR1 is MGHRA, CDR2 YSYEKL. The CDR3 reads CASSQVASTKGGNTQYF. Here the CDR3 DNA reads TGCGCCAGCAGCCAAGTGGCTAGCACCAAAGGGGGAAATACGCAGTATTTT.

The chain recombines TRBV7-6 with TRBJ2-1; TRBD2 aligns across 7 bases. The germline gives CDR1 SGHVS, CDR2 FNYEAQ. This CDR3 has 14 residues. V lost 1 base and J lost 6; bases outside the gene matches: 3. The CDR3 reads CASSLDGGGNEQFF. In DNA form, the CDR3 reads TGTGCCAGCAGCTTAGACGGCGGGGGCAATGAGCAGTTCTTC.

This clone turned up a few times. The chain recombines TRBV19 with TRBJ1-6, with 12 bases identical to TRBD1. V gave up 6 bases and J gave up 10 bases; unmatched junction bases: 10. Germline CDR1 LNHDA, CDR2 SQIVND (reference sequence). The CDR3 has 16 amino acids. The CDR3 nucleotides read TGTGCCAGTAGCGTGGGACAGGGGGCCGAACGATCACCCCTCCACTTT. Protein sequence: CASSVGQGAERSPLHF.

This clone was detected once. The V gene is TRBV5-8, the J gene TRBJ1-1; D is ambiguous. The V gene lost 0 bases and the J gene lost 4 bases, with 10 bases spanning the gap. Germline CDR1 and CDR2: SGHTS and YDEGEE. CDR3 length: 14 residues. The CDR3 sequence is CASSLGQRLTEAFF. The CDR3 DNA sequence: TGTGCCAGCAGCTTGGGACAACGGCTCACTGAAGCTTTCTTT.

This chain uses TRBV6-5 with TRBJ1-2; D is possibly TRBD1 (6 bases). CDR1 MNHEY and CDR2 SVGAGI come from the germline V gene. Trimming cost V 4 bases and J 8 bases, with 17 bases left between them. The CDR3 totals 14 residues. The chain's CDR3 is CASSWPRGAVGYTF. The CDR3 DNA sequence: TGTGCCAGCAGTTGGCCTCGGGGGGCGGTCGGCTACACCTTC.

The V and J genes are TRBV18 and TRBJ2-7, with 7 nucleotides matching TRBD1. Trimming took 3 bases from V and 0 from J; bases not matched to a gene: 2. The CDR3 has 14 amino acids. CDR1 is KGHSH, CDR2 LQKENI, per germline. The CDR3 DNA follows: TGTGCCAGCTCACCCCCAGGGGGCTCCTACGAGCAGTACTTC. Translated, it gives CASSPPGGSYEQYF.

CDR3 DNA: TGTGCCAGCAGCTTTGGACGGGGACAAGAGACCCAGTACTTC. It codes for CASSFGRGQETQYF. The chain uses TRBV5-4 and TRBJ2-5, with D perhaps TRBD2 (5 bases). Germline V lookup: CDR1 SGHNT, CDR2 YYREEE (reference sequence). This CDR3 comprises 14 residues. Trimming left V 2 bases short and J 2 bases short, with 10 bases between.

V gene TRBV30 combines with J gene TRBJ2-3; TRBD2 agrees at 11 bases. The V gene end was trimmed by 0 bases and the J gene end by 4 bases; junction bases not matched to a gene: 9. The germline V gene has CDR1 GTSNPN and CDR2 SVGIG (reference sequence). The CDR3 spans 17 residues. Written as DNA, the CDR3 is TGTGCCTGGAGTGTACGTGGTAGCGGGAGGGCCGCAGATACGCAGTATTTT. Amino acid sequence: CAWSVRGSGRAADTQYF.

The chain is built from TRBV20-1 and TRBJ2-7; tentative D call: TRBD2 (5 bases). Trimming pared 4 bases from V and 6 bases from J, leaving 10 bases between. Germline V gene lookup returns CDR1 DFQATT and CDR2 SNEGSKA (reference sequence). This CDR3 comprises 11 residues. Here the CDR3 DNA reads TGCAGTGCTATCTCGGACTCCGAGCAGTACTTC. Residues: CSAISDSEQYF.